These T cell receptor beta chains were read from a single sample in a study of blood T cell repertoires in COVID-19. The protocol was immunoSEQ multiplex PCR, while the TCRdb copy is restricted to in-frame clones and leaves out a portion. The table shows fewer than 150,000 clones, with around 90% occurring only once. Material: peripheral blood. The origin of the receptors is a woman aged 60-75 years with COVID-19, enrolled during active disease. The CDR3 runs from the conserved cysteine through the conserved F or W. Fields, in order: CDR3 length, V gene, J gene, D gene, clone size, CDR3 DNA, CDR3 protein. D genes are given only for firm matches. The size field is filled for only some rows; it gives once, few, many or a size class.

13	TRBV7-9	TRBJ1-5	.	.	TGTGCCAGCACCGGCGGGAGCAATCAGCCCCAGCATTTT	CASTGGSNQPQHF
14	TRBV4-3	TRBJ2-1	TRBD1	few	TGCGCCAGCAGCCAAGGCAGGGGGCTCAATGAGCAGTTCTTC	CASSQGRGLNEQFF
15	TRBV4-3	TRBJ1-5	.	.	TGCGCCAGCAGCCTGGCATGGGGGGTAGATCAGCCCCAGCATTTT	CASSLAWGVDQPQHF
15	TRBV6-2/TRBV6-3	TRBJ1-1	.	.	TGTGCCAGCAGTTACTCGGCCGGGTTTGAGACTGAAGCTTTCTTT	CASSYSAGFETEAFF
14	TRBV9	TRBJ2-7	.	.	TGTGCCAGCAGCGTAGCCGGGGTTGGGGACGAGCAGTACTTC	CASSVAGVGDEQYF
15	TRBV18	TRBJ2-1	.	.	TGTGCCAGCTCACCACTAGGACTCTCCTACAATGAGCAGTTCTTC	CASSPLGLSYNEQFF
14	TRBV19	TRBJ2-3	.	.	TGTGCCAGTAGTATCCCCTCGGGCACAGATACGCAGTATTTT	CASSIPSGTDTQYF
16	TRBV6-5	TRBJ1-6	.	.	TGTGCCAGCAGTTATGCCGGGACACGGGTCCGCTCACCCCTCCACTTT	CASSYAGTRVRSPLHF
13	TRBV19	TRBJ1-5	.	.	TGTGCCAGTAGTACCCAGTCAAATCAGCCCCAGCATTTT	CASSTQSNQPQHF
12	TRBV13	TRBJ1-5	.	.	TGTGCCAGCAGCTTAAGGGCAGGGGAGAAGCATTTT	CASSLRAGEKHF
13	TRBV6-1	TRBJ1-2	.	few	TGTGCCAGCAGTGAAGGAACGACGGGTGGCTACACCTTC	CASSEGTTGGYTF
13	TRBV9	TRBJ1-6	.	.	TGTGCCAGCAGCACAGGGACCGTAACACCCCTCCACTTT	CASSTGTVTPLHF
18	TRBV4-3	TRBJ1-2	TRBD1	.	TGCGCCAGCAGCCAAGATTATAGGGTGGACAGGGGGAACTATGGCTACACCTTC	CASSQDYRVDRGNYGYTF
16	TRBV19	TRBJ2-6	.	.	TGTGCCAGTAGTCCCCCCCGGTCCTTTGGGGCCAACGTCCTGACTTTC	CASSPPRSFGANVLTF
15	TRBV7-6	TRBJ2-7	TRBD2	.	TGTGCCAGCAGCTTCGCTAGCGGGGGGGGAGAGGAGCAGTACTTC	CASSFASGGGEEQYF
14	TRBV7-3	TRBJ1-1	.	.	TGTGCCAGCAGCTTAACCCCTCGGGGGACTGAAGCTTTCTTT	CASSLTPRGTEAFF
12	TRBV5-4	TRBJ2-2	.	few	TGTGCCAGCAGCTCGGACACCGGGGAGCTGTTTTTT	CASSSDTGELFF
15	TRBV6-4	TRBJ2-1	TRBD2	.	TGTGCCAGCAGTAATCTAGCGGGGGAGAGTAGTGAGCAGTTCTTC	CASSNLAGESSEQFF
14	TRBV29-1	TRBJ2-3	TRBD1	.	TGCAGCTTCGTGACAGGGGCTCTAGGAGATACGCAGTATTTT	CSFVTGALGDTQYF
16	TRBV7-8	TRBJ1-1	.	.	TGTGCCAGCAGCTTCCGGTCAGGGTTTAAGGCGGCTGAAGCTTTCTTT	CASSFRSGFKAAEAFF
15	TRBV7-7	TRBJ1-3	.	.	TGTGCTAGCAGCGCAAGCGCGGGGAGAGGAAACACCATATATTTT	CASSASAGRGNTIYF
15	TRBV9	TRBJ2-7	.	.	TGTGCCAGCAGCGTAGGCGGGGACTTCGGGCACGAGCAGTACTTC	CASSVGGDFGHEQYF
16	TRBV4-1	TRBJ2-6	.	.	TGCGCCAGCAGCCAAGACAGGGACTCTGGGGCCAACGTCCTGACTTTC	CASSQDRDSGANVLTF
15	TRBV5-4	TRBJ2-3	.	.	TGTGCCAGCAGCTTGATTCAGCGGGGCACAGATACGCAGTATTTT	CASSLIQRGTDTQYF
15	TRBV6-5	TRBJ1-2	TRBD1	.	TGTGCCAGCAGTTACCGAGGGACAGGGGGCTATGGCTACACCTTC	CASSYRGTGGYGYTF
15	TRBV19	TRBJ2-7	TRBD1	.	TGTGCCAGTAAGGTCGGGACAGGGGGCGAATCCGAGCAGTACTTC	CASKVGTGGESEQYF
16	TRBV7-3	TRBJ2-1	.	.	TGTGCCAGCAGCTTAAATTCCCCTGGACACGCCAATGAGCAGTTCTTC	CASSLNSPGHANEQFF
14	TRBV7-8	TRBJ1-1	.	.	TGTGCCAGCAGCTTGCCTACAGTGAACACTGAAGCTTTCTTT	CASSLPTVNTEAFF
19	TRBV6-2/TRBV6-3	TRBJ2-3	TRBD2	.	TGTGCCAGCAGTTACAGGCTAGCGGGGGGTCCACGCCTCACAGATACGCAGTATTTT	CASSYRLAGGPRLTDTQYF
17	TRBV2	TRBJ2-5	TRBD1	.	TGTGCCAGCAGCCTTTGGGTGACAGGGGGCGATCAAGAGACCCAGTACTTC	CASSLWVTGGDQETQYF
15	TRBV9	TRBJ2-7	TRBD1	.	TGTGCCAGCAGCGTAGCGGGACAGGGGAGCTACGAGCAGTACTTC	CASSVAGQGSYEQYF
14	TRBV7-2	TRBJ2-3	TRBD2	.	TGTGCCAGCAGCTTATCCGGGGGGTCAGATACGCAGTATTTT	CASSLSGGSDTQYF
13	TRBV5-6	TRBJ2-2	TRBD2	.	TGTGCCAGCCTAAGCGGGGGTGTCGGGGAGCTGTTTTTT	CASLSGGVGELFF
14	TRBV9	TRBJ2-5	.	.	TGTGCCAGCAGCGGGGGGGAACCTGCCGAGACCCAGTACTTC	CASSGGEPAETQYF
13	TRBV7-3	TRBJ1-2	TRBD1	.	TGTGCCAGCAGCCCGGGGGACAGCTATGGCTACACCTTC	CASSPGDSYGYTF
13	TRBV7-2	TRBJ1-4	TRBD1	.	TGTGCCAGCCGAATTCAGGGGGCAGAAAAACTGTTTTTT	CASRIQGAEKLFF
15	TRBV4-1	TRBJ2-1	TRBD1	.	TGCGCCAGCAGCCAAGGGGGGGACAGGGCGAATGAGCAGTTCTTC	CASSQGGDRANEQFF
11	TRBV20-1	TRBJ1-2	.	.	TGCAGTGCCTTAGGGGGATATGGCTACACCTTC	CSALGGYGYTF
15	TRBV6-5	TRBJ2-2	TRBD2	.	TGTGCCAGCAGGGGGACTAACCCGAACACCGGGGAGCTGTTTTTT	CASRGTNPNTGELFF
14	TRBV11-1	TRBJ1-2	TRBD1	.	TGTGCCAGCAGCTTCGGGACAGGATCGTATGGCTACACCTTC	CASSFGTGSYGYTF
14	TRBV5-4	TRBJ1-2	.	.	TGTGCCAGCAGCACGCCCTTCCAGATCTATGGCTACACCTTC	CASSTPFQIYGYTF
16	TRBV19	TRBJ1-6	TRBD1	.	TGTGCCAGTAGTTTACAAAGGACAGGGCAGAATTCACCCCTCCACTTT	CASSLQRTGQNSPLHF
16	TRBV14	TRBJ1-4	.	.	TGTGCCAGCAGCCCCTACCGGGGGGTTCGTCATGAAAAACTGTTTTTT	CASSPYRGVRHEKLFF
10	TRBV20-1	TRBJ1-1	.	once	TGCAGTGCTAGCAAGGGAGGGGCTTTCTTT	CSASKGGAFF
14	TRBV14	TRBJ1-2	TRBD1	.	TGTGCCAGCAGCCAAGAGACAGGGTTCTATGGCTACACCTTC	CASSQETGFYGYTF